This section outlines one TCR beta chain sequence together with its context. Antigen specificity is unknown. CDR3 length: 14 residues. The V end was cut by 6 bases, the J end by 7 bases, with 15 bases between. Germline CDR1 SGHVS, CDR2 FQNEAQ. The PCR contained 60 Vbeta and 13 Jbeta primers. Only in-frame clones appear in the TCRdb table, and some are missing; sequencing was by immunoSEQ multiplex PCR. Of roughly 160,000 clones detected, around 88% appear once; the ten largest clones hold 0.85%. The data stem from a study of cytomegalovirus exposure and HLA in healthy donors. Notes on the study in general: In a later analysis, DRB1 alleles had the most associated TCRs; HLA-C alleles the fewest. An Asian-associated ancestry cluster reportedly showed fewer N-insertions than the approximately 620-donor mean in a later analysis.

The chain carries TRBV7-8 and TRBJ1-4, with D perhaps TRBD1 (6 bases). The source of this sequence is a woman aged 30 to 39 in good health and CMV-seronegative. The sequenced sample consisted of PBMCs. For the CDR3, the DNA is TGTGCCAGCAGTTCAGGGTTACAGGGTGAAAAACTGTTTTTT. It specifies CASSSGLQGEKLFF. Full variable domain (outside the CDR3, taken from reference TRBV7-8 and TRBJ1-4): GAGVSQSPRYKVAKRGQDVALRCDPISGHVSLFWYQQALGQGPEFLTYFQNEAQLDKSGLPSDRFFAERPEGSVSTLKIQRTQQEDSAVYLCASSSGLQGEKLFFGSGTQLSVL.